These 5 T cell receptor beta chains originate from one sample sequenced in a study of post-analysis software for immune sequencing data. Overall study findings and caveats: Patients used a few TRBV segments, including TRBV5-6, TRBV5-1 and TRBV20-1, more often than controls.

These receptors are not linked to any known antigen. Unique-molecular-identifier-tagged TCR beta cDNA libraries were used. TCRdb independently ran MiXCR on the PCR reads; one entry per CDR3 protein. This sample carries roughly 870,000 distinct CDR3 sequences, around 50% of them seen once, and the ten largest clones take 4% to 5.5%. The specimen was blood. These receptors came from a girl aged 5 to 17 with multiple sclerosis.

This chain links TRBV6-5 with TRBJ2-1; D might be TRBD2 (6 bases). The CDR3 runs to 16 residues. Trimming took off 0 bases at V and 7 bases at J, with 16 bases between the two ends. Germline-derived CDR1 and CDR2 are MNHEY and SVGAGI. Here the CDR3 reads CASSYSGGMKRNEQFF. CDR3 sequence (DNA): TGTGCCAGCAGTTACTCCGGCGGGATGAAGAGGAATGAGCAGTTCTTC.

This chain uses TRBV20-1 with TRBJ1-5, with 7 positions matching TRBD1. The CDR3 is 16 amino acids. The J segment lost 4 bases and the V segment lost 4 bases, leaving 13 bases of the junction unmatched. The germline V gene has CDR1 DFQATT and CDR2 SNEGSKA (reference sequence). The CDR3 nucleotides read TGCAGTGCTACTAACCCCAGGGGGATTCGAAATCAGCCCCAGCATTTT. Protein: CSATNPRGIRNQPQHF.

This chain links TRBV7-9 with TRBJ2-7, with 9 bases identical to TRBD2. Germline V CDR1 and CDR2: SEHNR, FQNEAQ (reference sequence). The CDR3 contains 15 residues. V was clipped by 3 bases and J by 5 bases; unmatched bases: 8. The CDR3 sequence is CASSFPGLAIHEQYF. Written as DNA, the CDR3 is TGTGCCAGCAGCTTTCCGGGACTAGCAATCCACGAGCAGTACTTC.

This clonotype was seen a few times. The chain combines TRBV7-2 with TRBJ2-3; 9 positions agree with TRBD2. The germline gives CDR1 SGHTA, CDR2 FQGNSA. The V and J ends lost 5 bases and 5 bases, in that order; junction bases with no gene match: 11. The CDR3 runs to 16 residues. The CDR3 spells CASSPRLAGGGDTQYF. In DNA form, the CDR3 reads TGTGCCAGCAGCCCCCGGTTGGCGGGAGGGGGAGATACGCAGTATTTT.

This clonotype occurred a few times. The rearrangement links TRBV3-1 to TRBJ2-5, with D uncertain. There are 13 residues in the CDR3. Per the germline V gene, CDR1 is LGHDT and CDR2 is YNNKEL (reference sequence). V was trimmed by 2 bases and J by 7 bases, leaving 11 bases between them. The CDR3 sequence is CASSQQGSRTQYF. CDR3 bases: TGTGCCAGCAGCCAACAAGGTAGTCGGACCCAGTACTTC.